The source of this T cell receptor beta chain is a study of blood T cell repertoires in COVID-19. Study-wide context: PBMCs, B-cell-depleted T cells, or T cells were the source of the cDNA or gDNA that made up the material.

Germline V gene sequence: CDR1 MNHEY, CDR2 SMNVEV (reference sequence). The CDR3 runs to 14 residues. The V and J ends lost 4 bases and 5 bases respectively, with 12 bases between them. Clones were sequenced by immunoSEQ multiplex PCR, and TCRdb holds only the in-frame ones, with some missing. Among fewer than 50,000 clones listed, about 85% were seen once. This chain links TRBV27 with TRBJ2-1; TRBD1 might be the D (5 bases). The sequenced sample was peripheral blood. The source of this sequence is a man in his sixties with COVID-19, enrolled during active disease. Here the CDR3 reads CASSYKDMNNEQFF. The CDR3 region has the DNA TGTGCCAGCAGTTACAAGGACATGAACAATGAGCAGTTCTTC.